This TCR beta chain is drawn from a study of T-cell reconstitution after alpha-beta-depleted transplantation in children. The CDR3 runs 14 residues. Trimming cost V 5 bases and J 5 bases, with 18 bases left between them. In germline, CDR1 is DFQATT, CDR2 SNEGSKA (reference sequence). The TCRbeta library incorporated unique molecular identifiers. TCRdb passed the PCR reads through MiXCR, listing each CDR3 protein once. The profile shows about 230,000 distinct CDR3 sequences, approximately 9.7% of them singletons. This clonotype was seen many times. This sequence originates from a human donor who donated a stem cell graft to a child with SCID. The sequencing here drew on PBMCs from the stem cell graft donor, taken from the stem cell graft. This rearrangement joins TRBV20-1 to TRBJ1-2; possible D gene TRBD1, 6 bases. The CDR3 nucleotides are TGCAGTGCTCCCAGGGGTGGAGACTTTTATGGCTACACCTTC. It is translated as CSAPRGGDFYGYTF.